These T cell receptor beta chains were read from a single sample in a study of human T cells and chemical hapten exposure. TCRdb reprocessed the RACE reads via MiXCR and lists one record per CDR3 protein. The sample lists about 82,000 distinct CDR3 sequences; under 15% were seen once. The sample in question was whole blood, obtained in connection with sensitization to the hapten diphenylcyclopropenone (DPC). These receptors originate from a woman aged 50 to 60 with alopecia areata. Some clones in this sample may be carry-over from other donors' samples. CDR3s include the opening cysteine and the closing phenylalanine or tryptophan. Each record gives: V gene, J gene, clone size, D gene, CDR3 DNA, CDR3 protein. D genes are given only for firm matches. Part of the rows lack a size; the others show once, few, many or a class for expanded clones.

TRBV19	TRBJ2-1	NA	TRBD1	TGTGCCAGTAGTTCCGATTCCGGGACAGGGATGTATGAGCAGTTCTTC	CASSSDSGTGMYEQFF
TRBV5-1	TRBJ2-5	many	TRBD2	TGCGCCAGCTCAAGTAGCGGGAGCTCGGAGACCCAGTACTTC	CASSSSGSSETQYF
TRBV29-1	TRBJ1-2	NA	TRBD1	TGCAGCGTTGATGACAGGGGCGGCTATGGCTACACCTTC	CSVDDRGGYGYTF
TRBV14	TRBJ2-2	NA	NA	TGTGCCAGCAGCCCCCTTGGCGGCTCGAACACCGGGGAGCTGTTTTTT	CASSPLGGSNTGELFF
TRBV6-5	TRBJ2-7	few	TRBD1	TGTGCCAGCAGTCACCGGGACAGGATCTCCTTTTACGAGCAGTACTTC	CASSHRDRISFYEQYF
TRBV4-2	TRBJ2-5	NA	NA	TGTGCCAGCAGCCCGGGGATTCAGGAGACCCAGTACTTC	CASSPGIQETQYF
TRBV12-3/TRBV12-4	TRBJ2-5	many	NA	TGTGCCAGCAGCCTAGACATTGAAGAGACCCAGTACTTC	CASSLDIEETQYF
TRBV12-3/TRBV12-4	TRBJ1-2	few	NA	TGTGCCAGCAGTTCCGAGAACTATGGCTACACCTTC	CASSSENYGYTF
TRBV20-1	TRBJ2-3	NA	TRBD2	TGCAGCCTAGACTCGGGGACTAGCGGGATTGGGGGCCGTAGCACAGATACGCAGTATTTT	CSLDSGTSGIGGRSTDTQYF
TRBV24-1	TRBJ2-1	NA	NA	TGTGCCACCAGTGATTCAGGGACTGGATCGAGCTCCTACAATGAGCAGTTCTTC	CATSDSGTGSSSYNEQFF
TRBV5-5	TRBJ2-3	few	NA	TGTGCCAGCAGCTCTAGACAGAGCACAGATACGCAGTATTTT	CASSSRQSTDTQYF
TRBV6-1	TRBJ2-7	many	NA	TGTGCCAGCAAAAACTACGAGCAGTACTTC	CASKNYEQYF
TRBV20-1	TRBJ2-7	few	TRBD2	TGCAGTGCTAAACTAGCGGGGAGCCCCTACGAGCAGTACTTC	CSAKLAGSPYEQYF
TRBV28	TRBJ2-7	NA	NA	TGTGCCAGCAGTTTTTCAGGGGGGGTCTACGAGCAGTACTTC	CASSFSGGVYEQYF
TRBV3-1	TRBJ1-1	NA	NA	TGTGCCAGCAGCCCCAAGGGCGGAACTGAAGCTTTCTTT	CASSPKGGTEAFF
TRBV2	TRBJ2-7	many	NA	TGTGCCAGCAAAACAGTGTTTTCCTACGAGCAGTACTTC	CASKTVFSYEQYF
TRBV20-1	TRBJ2-7	many	NA	TGCAGTGCTAGAGTTGACGGCTACGAGCAGTACTTC	CSARVDGYEQYF
TRBV3-1	TRBJ1-3	few	NA	TGTGCCAGTCGGATCTCCTCTGGAAACACCATATATTTT	CASRISSGNTIYF
TRBV7-8	TRBJ1-1	many	NA	TGTGCCAGCAGCTTCCGGGGGAACACTGAAGCTTTCTTT	CASSFRGNTEAFF
TRBV2	TRBJ1-1	many	TRBD1	TGTGCCACCGGGAAGCAGGGGGACACTGAAGCTTTCTTT	CATGKQGDTEAFF
TRBV7-8	TRBJ1-1	NA	TRBD1	TGTGCCAGCAGCACCAGGGGGTTGAACACTGAAGCTTTCTTT	CASSTRGLNTEAFF
TRBV29-1	TRBJ1-1	NA	NA	TGCAGCGTTGGCATCACACGGGACACTGAAGCTTTCTTT	CSVGITRDTEAFF
TRBV3-1	TRBJ1-1	few	NA	TGTGCCAGCAGCCAAGATCTGTACAGGGAAGCTTTCTTT	CASSQDLYREAFF
TRBV23-1	TRBJ2-1	NA	NA	TGCGCCAGCATTGATAGATCCCATGAGCAGTTCTTC	CASIDRSHEQFF
TRBV3-1	TRBJ2-4	few	NA	TGTGCCAGCAGCCAAAGAGGAGAGCCAAACATTCAGTACTTC	CASSQRGEPNIQYF
TRBV12-3/TRBV12-4	TRBJ1-5	many	TRBD1	TGTGCCAGCAGTTTGGGGACAGGGGATCAGCCCCAGCATTTT	CASSLGTGDQPQHF
TRBV27	TRBJ1-2	NA	NA	TGTGCCAGCAGAGGAGGAACAGGTTACTATGGCTACACCTTC	CASRGGTGYYGYTF
TRBV7-8	TRBJ2-1	many	NA	TGTGCCAGCAGCTTAGCGCAGGCTAGCAGCTACTCCTACAATGAGCAGTTCTTC	CASSLAQASSYSYNEQFF
TRBV11-2	TRBJ2-7	NA	NA	TGTGCCAGCAGCTTAGATATGGGAGCCGAGTACTTC	CASSLDMGAEYF
TRBV6-6	TRBJ2-5	many	NA	TGTGCCAGCAGTTCCGGAATCCAGGTCGGAGAGACCCAGTACTTC	CASSSGIQVGETQYF
TRBV12-3/TRBV12-4	TRBJ2-3	NA	NA	TGTGCCAGCAGCCAGGGAGGTTCTACAGATACGCAGTATTTT	CASSQGGSTDTQYF
TRBV7-3	TRBJ2-1	few	NA	TGTGCCAGCAGCTGGACCGGGAGTAGGAATGAGCAGTTCTTC	CASSWTGSRNEQFF
TRBV7-9	TRBJ2-7	many	NA	TGTGCCAGCAGCTTAGGGCGCGAGCAGTACTTC	CASSLGREQYF
TRBV20-1	TRBJ2-3	NA	NA	TGCAGTGCCCAAGGGGGATCTAGCACAGATACGCAGTATTTT	CSAQGGSSTDTQYF
TRBV20-1	TRBJ1-1	few	NA	TGCAGTGCTAGGCGGGAAGGGGCGAACACTGAAGCTTTCTTT	CSARREGANTEAFF
TRBV24-1	TRBJ2-1	NA	TRBD2	TGTGCCACCAGTGATTTGACTAGCGGGAGGGCCAAGAACAATGAGCAGTTCTTC	CATSDLTSGRAKNNEQFF
TRBV6-6	TRBJ1-1	NA	NA	TGTGCCAGCTCAGGACAGTTGAACACTGAAGCTTTCTTT	CASSGQLNTEAFF
TRBV2	TRBJ2-5	NA	NA	TGTGCCAGCAGCCATGAGTTGGGGGCCCAGTACTTC	CASSHELGAQYF
TRBV18	TRBJ2-1	few	NA	TGTGCCAGCTCATCACGGTTAGGGGGAAACGGAGAGCAGTTCTTC	CASSSRLGGNGEQFF
TRBV5-1	TRBJ2-1	NA	NA	TGCGCCAGCAGCTTGGGTGAGGGGGAATACAATGAGCAGTTCTTC	CASSLGEGEYNEQFF
TRBV20-1	TRBJ2-1	few	NA	TGCAGTGCTAGAGATTCCGGACCAAGCTCCTACAATGAGCAGTTCTTC	CSARDSGPSSYNEQFF
TRBV5-1	TRBJ1-6	NA	NA	TGCGCCAGCACGGAGGGAACAGGCGGCTCACCCCTCCACTTT	CASTEGTGGSPLHF
TRBV7-8	TRBJ1-6	medium-sized	NA	TGTGCCAGCAGCCCCCTTTTAATGGCGAGCTCCTATAATTCACCCCTCCACTTT	CASSPLLMASSYNSPLHF
TRBV10-3	TRBJ1-1	many	TRBD1	TGTGCCATCGGACAGGGGGCGGCTGAAGCTTTCTTT	CAIGQGAAEAFF
TRBV20-1	TRBJ1-2	many	TRBD1	TGCAGTGCGAGGGACAGGGCAACCCTTGGCTACACCTTC	CSARDRATLGYTF
TRBV29-1	TRBJ2-4	many	TRBD1	TGCAGCGTCAACAGGGGGAACATTCAGTACTTC	CSVNRGNIQYF